This is a list of T cell receptor beta chains from one sample in a study of control samples from healthy donors and cancer patients. Here immunoSEQ multiplex PCR was the method, and the copy in TCRdb shows in-frame clones only, minus some. The table shows 40,000 to 60,000 clones, with 88% occurring only once. Source material: PBMCs. These receptors were collected from a man between 45 and 60 years old with head and neck cancer. The CDR3 runs from the conserved cysteine through the conserved F or W. The D gene is left open where the match is weak. Expanded clones get a size class; other rows say once, few or many, or leave the size out.

>.|.|TRBV11-2|TRBJ2-1
TGTGCCAGCAGATCTACCGGGCTACGTCTGTCCAATGAGCAGTTCTTC
CASRSTGLRLSNEQFF
>.|.|TRBV25-1|TRBJ1-1
TGTGCCAGCACTCAACAGAACGTGAACACTGAAGCTTTCTTT
CASTQQNVNTEAFF
>.|.|TRBV9|TRBJ2-6
TGTGCCAGCAGCGCAAAGGGGGGTCCTGGGGCCAACGTCCTGACTTTC
CASSAKGGPGANVLTF
>.|once|TRBV5-5|TRBJ1-4
TGTGCCAGCAGCTTGGCCGGAGGGGGGGCGGCTACTAATGAAAAACTGTTTTTT
CASSLAGGGAATNEKLFF
>TRBD1|.|TRBV19|TRBJ1-1
TGTGCCAGTATTAAGGGACAGGGTGGCACTGAAGCTTTCTTT
CASIKGQGGTEAFF
>.|.|TRBV27|TRBJ2-7
TGTGCCAGCAGTTTAAGTTTCTGGGGGGGGCCCTACGAGCAGTACTTC
CASSLSFWGGPYEQYF
>.|.|TRBV5-1|TRBJ2-7
TGCGCCAGCAGCTTGGACAGGCTGGATGAGCAGTACTTC
CASSLDRLDEQYF
>.|.|TRBV5-1|TRBJ2-3
TGCGCCAGCAGCTTGGGCAGGGAGCAAGATACGCAGTATTTT
CASSLGREQDTQYF
>.|.|TRBV9|TRBJ2-3
TGTGCCAGCAGCGTAAGGGGTGATACGCAGTATTTT
CASSVRGDTQYF
>.|once|TRBV27|TRBJ1-6
TGTGCCAGCAGTTTGAGGGCTGGTCCCCTCCACTTT
CASSLRAGPLHF
>TRBD1|.|TRBV5-1|TRBJ1-2
TGCGCCAGCAGCTTGGGCGACAGGGAGTATGGCTACACCTTC
CASSLGDREYGYTF
>TRBD2|.|TRBV6-1|TRBJ2-7
TGTGCCAGCAGTGATCGGGGGGGACTCTACGAGCAGTACTTC
CASSDRGGLYEQYF
>.|few|TRBV7-9|TRBJ2-1
TGTGCCAGCAGCCGGTGGGGGGCCTTAACCAATGAGCAGTTCTTC
CASSRWGALTNEQFF
>.|.|TRBV28|TRBJ1-3
TGTGCCAGCAGTTTGAGTCAGGGTAGATCTGGAAACACCATATATTTT
CASSLSQGRSGNTIYF
>TRBD2|.|TRBV7-6|TRBJ2-5
TGTGCCAGCAGCTTAACTCTCCTAGCGGGGTCCGTTCTAGTGGCCCAGTACTTC
CASSLTLLAGSVLVAQYF
>TRBD1|once|TRBV7-9|TRBJ1-1
TGTGCCAGCAGCTTACAGGGGGGCACTGAAGCTTTCTTT
CASSLQGGTEAFF
>TRBD1|.|TRBV6-5|TRBJ2-7
TGTGCCAGCAGTTACAGGCAGGGGGCTTCGTACGAGCAGTACTTC
CASSYRQGASYEQYF
>TRBD1|.|TRBV9|TRBJ1-6
TGTGCCAGCAGCGCCACGGGTGAGGGGGCATCACCCCTCCACTTT
CASSATGEGASPLHF
>TRBD1|.|TRBV20-1|TRBJ2-7
TGCAGTGCTAGTCCGGGACAGGCCCGCGAGCAGTACTTC
CSASPGQAREQYF
>TRBD1|once|TRBV30|TRBJ1-6
TGTGCCTGGAGCGGCCGGGACAGGTGGGGTTCACCCCTCCACTTT
CAWSGRDRWGSPLHF
>.|few|TRBV7-6|TRBJ2-5
TGTGCCAGCAGCTTTCGCTTAATCGGCGAGACCCAGTACTTC
CASSFRLIGETQYF
>.|.|TRBV30|TRBJ1-3
TGTGCCTGGAGTACCTCCGGGAGCTCTGGAAACACCATATATTTT
CAWSTSGSSGNTIYF
>TRBD1|.|TRBV4-1|TRBJ2-1
TGCGCCAGCAGCGGAAACAGGGGGCTTGGCAACAATGAGCAGTTCTTC
CASSGNRGLGNNEQFF
>TRBD2|.|TRBV28|TRBJ2-3
TGTGCCAGCAGTTCATGGACTAGCGGGAGACCCACAGATACGCAGTATTTT
CASSSWTSGRPTDTQYF
>.|.|TRBV5-1|TRBJ1-1
TGCGCCAGCAGTAGCTTAGGGGGGCGGACTGAAGCTTTCTTT
CASSSLGGRTEAFF
>.|once|TRBV5-6|TRBJ2-2
TGTGCCAGCAGCCAGGGGCCGAGGGCCGGGGAGCTGTTTTTT
CASSQGPRAGELFF
>.|.|TRBV7-6|TRBJ2-5
TGTGCCAGCAGCTTAGCCGGGACGGATCAAGAGACCCAGTACTTC
CASSLAGTDQETQYF
>TRBD1|.|TRBV4-2|TRBJ1-5
TGTGCCAGCAGCCAAGGGCTCCAACAGGGGGCAAGACAGCCCCAGCATTTT
CASSQGLQQGARQPQHF
>.|once|TRBV15|TRBJ2-4
TGTGCCACCAGCAGAGGACTAGAGGGGGCCAAAAACATTCAGTACTTC
CATSRGLEGAKNIQYF
>.|.|TRBV10-3|TRBJ1-4
TGTGCCATCGGCCCCAGGGGCACTAATGAAAAACTGTTTTTT
CAIGPRGTNEKLFF
>TRBD1|.|TRBV7-2|TRBJ1-6
TGTGCCAGCAGCTCACAGGGGGCGGATTCACCCCTCCACTTT
CASSSQGADSPLHF
>.|.|TRBV30|TRBJ2-7
TGTGCCTGGAGTGTTTCTAGCCTACGTTACGAGCAGTACTTC
CAWSVSSLRYEQYF
>TRBD2|.|TRBV19|TRBJ2-3
TGTGCCAGTAGTACCGGACACTACCCAACTAGCGGGAGCGTGGATACGCAGTATTTT
CASSTGHYPTSGSVDTQYF
>TRBD2|.|TRBV27|TRBJ2-3
TGTGCCAGCAGTTTATGGGGGTTAGCGGGAGGGCCAGGTACAGATACGCAGTATTTT
CASSLWGLAGGPGTDTQYF
>.|.|TRBV7-9|TRBJ2-1
TGTGCCAGCAACAAGCCCCAGGGGTACAATGAGCAGTTCTTC
CASNKPQGYNEQFF
>.|.|TRBV18|TRBJ2-5
TGTGCCAGCTCACCGATTGCGGTGGAGGGAGAGACCCAGTACTTC
CASSPIAVEGETQYF
>.|.|TRBV9|TRBJ2-3
TGTGCCAGCAGCGTAGAGCCAGGGTTCGGGACAGATACGCAGTATTTT
CASSVEPGFGTDTQYF
>TRBD1|.|TRBV28|TRBJ1-5
TGTGCCAGCAGCCCCGGACAGGTGAATCAGCCCCAGCATTTT
CASSPGQVNQPQHF
>TRBD1|.|TRBV5-4|TRBJ2-3
TGTGCCAGCAGCGACACCTCCCGACAGGGTAAAACAGATACGCAGTATTTT
CASSDTSRQGKTDTQYF
>.|few|TRBV9|TRBJ2-3
TGTGCCAGCAGCAGACTAATGCGGGGCCCCGCGGTATCCAGCACAGATACGCAGTATTTT
CASSRLMRGPAVSSTDTQYF
>.|.|TRBV6-4|TRBJ1-1
TGTGCCAGCAGTGACTCCTCGAACACTGAAGCTTTCTTT
CASSDSSNTEAFF
>.|few|TRBV5-6|TRBJ2-3
TGTGCCAGCAGCTTGGGCCGCACAGATACGCAGTATTTT
CASSLGRTDTQYF
>.|.|TRBV18|TRBJ2-2
TGTGCCAGCTCACCAGGACAGAACACCGGGGAGCTGTTTTTT
CASSPGQNTGELFF
>.|.|TRBV30|TRBJ1-1
TGTGCCTGGACCGGGACGTACACGACTCGGACTGAAGCTTTCTTT
CAWTGTYTTRTEAFF
>.|once|TRBV9|TRBJ2-3
TGTGCCAGCAGCGGCCGGTGGGATACGGGGAGAGGAGATACGCAGTATTTT
CASSGRWDTGRGDTQYF
>TRBD2|.|TRBV30|TRBJ2-2
TGTGCCTGGAGCGAAGCGGGAGGCACCGGGGAGCTGTTTTTT
CAWSEAGGTGELFF
>.|.|TRBV10-1|TRBJ2-3
TGCGCCAGCAGTCAATTTCGGGCAGATACGCAGTATTTT
CASSQFRADTQYF
>.|.|TRBV6-6|TRBJ2-3
TGTGCCAGCGTTTCCCCTTCGACAGATACGCAGTATTTT
CASVSPSTDTQYF